One and the same sample provided the 19 T cell receptor beta chains below, sequenced in a study of identifying expanded T cells in peripheral blood. TCRdb's copy holds only in-frame clones and misses some; the assay was immunoSEQ multiplex PCR. The sample carries approximately 130,000 clones, 70% to 90% recorded once. Sequences were obtained from blood. These receptors were taken from a person aged 18 to 75 in good health.

V and J are TRBV7-9 and TRBJ2-6, with 7 bases lining up with TRBD2. Trimming cost V 1 base and J 1 base; bases outside gene matches: 10. The CDR3 extends over 19 amino acids. The germline V gene has CDR1 SEHNR and CDR2 FQNEAQ (reference sequence). CDR3 sequence (DNA): TGTGCCAGCAGCTTAGTCGGATCAGGGAGGGTGTCTGGGGCCAACGTCCTGACTTTC. Translated, it gives CASSLVGSGRVSGANVLTF.

The rearrangement uses TRBV5-4 and TRBJ2-6, with D perhaps matching TRBD1 (5 bases). This CDR3 is built from 15 residues. The germline V gene encodes CDR1 SGHNT and CDR2 YYREEE (reference sequence). V was cut by 4 bases and J by 1 base, with 9 bases left in between. The chain's CDR3 is CASSPQASGANVLTF. In nucleotides, the CDR3 is TGTGCCAGCAGCCCACAGGCGTCTGGGGCCAACGTCCTGACTTTC.

Only one count was recorded for this clone. This chain connects TRBV4-1 to TRBJ2-3; D is undetermined. V dropped 0 bases and J dropped 0 bases, with 10 bases sitting between them. This CDR3 has 16 residues. In germline, CDR1 is MGHRA, CDR2 YSYEKL. DNA for the CDR3: TGCGCCAGCAGCCAAGAGGGAACGGATAGCACAGATACGCAGTATTTT. Its translation is CASSQEGTDSTDTQYF.

The J gene is TRBJ2-5, the V gene TRBV28; 8 positions agree with TRBD1. This CDR3 contains 14 residues. J was trimmed by 4 bases and V by 8 bases; bases with no gene match: 9. CDR1 is MDHEN and CDR2 is SYDVKM in the germline V gene. CDR3 bases: TGTGCCAGCTTATCCGGCAGGGGGCGAGAGACCCAGTACTTC. Protein product: CASLSGRGRETQYF.

The chain has TRBV27 and TRBJ2-3, with 11 bases identical to TRBD2. This CDR3 is built from 16 residues. V was clipped by 6 bases and J by 6 bases; unmatched bases: 11. Looked up from germline, CDR1 is MNHEY and CDR2 is SMNVEV (reference sequence). This chain's CDR3 is CASSWGIAGGRDTQYF. CDR3 sequence (DNA): TGTGCCAGCAGCTGGGGGATAGCGGGAGGGCGGGATACGCAGTATTTT.

The chain is built from TRBV13 and TRBJ1-2; D is unresolved. CDR3 length: 12 amino acids. The ends were cut back, 2 bases at V and 7 bases at J, with 8 bases in the middle. The V gene's germline CDR1 is PRHDT and CDR2 FYEKMQ (reference sequence). CDR3: CASSLKGGGYTF. The CDR3 DNA follows: TGTGCCAGCAGCTTAAAGGGAGGTGGCTACACCTTC.

This clone is a singleton in its sample. The chain combines TRBV5-1 with TRBJ1-6; TRBD1 might be the D (5 bases). With 2 bases removed from V and 6 bases from J, the gap between germline ends came to 9 bases. Germline-derived CDR1 and CDR2 are SGHRS and YFSETQ. The CDR3 contains 14 residues. CDR3 in DNA: TGCGCCAGCAGCTTTGGGCAGGGTAATTCACCCCTCCACTTT. Its translation: CASSFGQGNSPLHF.

V and J are TRBV30 and TRBJ1-6; no clear D gene. This CDR3 region has 16 residues. The V and J ends lost 2 bases and 1 base respectively, with 12 bases between them. Germline loops: CDR1 GTSNPN, CDR2 SVGIG (reference sequence). CDR3: CAWSPRLGSYNSPLHF. As DNA, the CDR3 is TGTGCCTGGAGTCCACGGTTGGGATCCTATAATTCACCCCTCCACTTT.

This clone appeared once. The chain joins TRBV5-1 to TRBJ2-7, with 7 nucleotides matching TRBD1. Germline V gives CDR1 SGHRS, CDR2 YFSETQ. CDR3 length: 13 amino acids. J gave up 7 bases and V 4 bases, and 8 bases lay outside the gene matches. CDR3 residues: CASSPGTAQEQYF. In nucleotides, the CDR3 is TGCGCCAGCAGCCCAGGGACAGCCCAAGAGCAGTACTTC.

The chain couples TRBV9 to TRBJ2-7, with D perhaps TRBD2 (6 bases). Germline CDR1 is SGDLS and CDR2 is YYNGEE. The CDR3 is made up of 15 amino acids. V was cut by 0 bases and J by 1 base, with 11 bases left in between. CDR3 coding DNA: TGTGCCAGCAGCGTAGAGGCGGGACTTTCCTACGAGCAGTACTTC. It yields the protein CASSVEAGLSYEQYF.

The chain has TRBV29-1 and TRBJ2-1; 14 nucleotides align to TRBD2. V lost 7 bases and J lost 8; bases outside the gene matches: 7. Germline lookup yields CDR1 SQVTM and CDR2 ANQGSEA. The CDR3 contains 14 residues. DNA of the CDR3: TGCAGCGGGGAGACTAGCGGGAGGGCCCATGAGCAGTTCTTC. This codes for CSGETSGRAHEQFF.

This chain links TRBV30 with TRBJ2-3, with D possibly being TRBD1 or TRBD2 (6 bases each). Germline lookup yields CDR1 GTSNPN and CDR2 SVGIG (reference sequence). Trimming shortened V by 3 bases and J by 1 base, and 14 bases separated the two germline ends. There are 15 residues in the CDR3. The chain's CDR3 is CAWRMGGGGTDTQYF. DNA of the CDR3: TGTGCCTGGAGAATGGGGGGCGGGGGCACAGATACGCAGTATTTT.

The genes are TRBV2 and TRBJ2-7; possibly TRBD1 or TRBD2 for D (5 bases each). V was pared by 6 bases and J by 9 bases, with 18 bases between. The CDR3 totals 13 residues. CDR1 is SNHLY and CDR2 is FYNNEI in the germline V gene. The chain's CDR3 is CASRPTYLGGQYF. The CDR3, as DNA: TGTGCCAGCAGACCGACTTACCTTGGGGGGCAGTACTTC. Full variable domain (rest looked up from reference TRBV2 and TRBJ2-7): EPEVTQTPSHQVTQMGQEVILRCVPISNHLYFYWYRQILGQKVEFLVSFYNNEISEKSEIFDDQFSVERPDGSNFTLKIRSTKLEDSAMYFCASRPTYLGGQYFGPGTRLTVT.

The gene calls are TRBV19 and TRBJ2-7; 10 bases fit TRBD1. CDR3 length: 14 amino acids. Germline CDR1 LNHDA, CDR2 SQIVND (reference sequence). The junction had 0 bases not matched to a gene; V was cut back by 1 base and J by 3 bases. In DNA form, the CDR3 reads TGTGCCAGTAGTATAGGGACAGGGGGCTACGAGCAGTACTTC. Its translation: CASSIGTGGYEQYF.

The gene calls are TRBV7-2 and TRBJ1-2; D is ambiguous. The CDR3 is 15 residues long. Germline CDR1 SGHTA, CDR2 FQGNSA. V was clipped by 1 base and J by 8 bases, with 17 bases between them. CDR3 protein: CASSLGMDGVRGYTF. Here the CDR3 DNA reads TGTGCCAGCAGCTTAGGGATGGACGGAGTGAGAGGCTACACCTTC.

This chain links TRBV7-9 with TRBJ1-4; 7 positions match TRBD1. CDR1 and CDR2 from the germline V gene are SEHNR and FQNEAQ (reference sequence). This CDR3 spans 14 amino acids. V trimming: 7 bases; J trimming: 0 bases; junction bases outside the gene matches: 2. Here the CDR3 reads CASKGTATNEKLFF. CDR3 nucleotides: TGTGCCAGCAAGGGGACAGCAACTAATGAAAAACTGTTTTTT. Based on the CDR3 plus reference TRBV7-9 and TRBJ1-4, the full variable domain is DTGVSQNPRHKITKRGQNVTFRCDPISEHNRLYWYRQTLGQGPEFLTYFQNEAQLEKSRLLSDRFSAERPKGSFSTLEIQRTEQGDSAMYLCASKGTATNEKLFFGSGTQLSVL.

V gene TRBV30 combines with J gene TRBJ2-5, with D possibly TRBD1 on 5 matching bases. In germline, CDR1 is GTSNPN, CDR2 SVGIG (reference sequence). The ends were cut back, 1 base at V and 2 bases at J, with 11 bases in the middle. There are 14 residues in the CDR3. CDR3 coding DNA: TGTGCCTGGAGTGAGGGGCAGGGACAAGAGACCCAGTACTTC. It encodes CAWSEGQGQETQYF. Complete variable domain (other parts from reference TRBV30 and TRBJ2-5): SQTIHQWPATLVQPVGSPLSLECTVEGTSNPNLYWYRQAAGRGLQLLFYSVGIGQISSEVPQNLSASRPQDRQFILSSKKLLLSDSGFYLCAWSEGQGQETQYFGPGTRLLVL.

V usage is TRBV4-2 and J usage is TRBJ2-7, with D possibly TRBD1 on 6 matching bases. Trimming took 1 base from V and 2 from J, leaving 15 bases between them. Germline CDR1 and CDR2: LGHNA and YNFKEQ. The length of the CDR3 is 16 residues. CDR3 loop: CASSQGVRDTAYEQYF. In nucleotides, the CDR3 is TGTGCCAGCAGCCAAGGGGTCCGGGACACCGCCTACGAGCAGTACTTC.

This clone was observed a few times. The CDR3 region is CASTGSSGRSEQFF. The CDR3, as DNA: TGTGCCAGCACTGGGTCTAGCGGGAGAAGTGAGCAGTTCTTC. The J gene is TRBJ2-1, the V gene TRBV2; 10 bases line up with TRBD2. CDR3 length: 14 amino acids. J was trimmed by 9 bases and V by 7 bases; bases with no gene match: 9. CDR1 SNHLY and CDR2 FYNNEI come from the germline V gene.